This T cell receptor (beta chain) was found in a study of blood T cell repertoires in COVID-19. In the source study's methods: The authors estimated nucleated cell counts from reference gene primer amplification. This table comes from immunoSEQ multiplex PCR, and its TCRdb copy is limited to in-frame clones, with some not included. V, J and clone size are taken as reported in that table, and D and trimming were inferred from the DNA itself. The table includes about 360,000 clones, 70% to 90% detected once. Seattle researchers signed up patients amid active infection and tracked them longitudinally. Sequencing was carried out using peripheral blood. This TCR was recovered from a woman in her fifties or sixties with COVID-19, enrolled during active disease.

The CDR3 here is CSASGGQSNEKLFF. The CDR3 nucleotides are TGCAGTGCTAGTGGGGGACAGTCTAATGAAAAACTGTTTTTT. This chain joins TRBV20-1 and TRBJ1-4, with 7 bases fitting TRBD1. J gave up 3 bases and V 3 bases, and 4 bases lay outside the gene matches. The CDR3 spans 14 residues. Germline-derived CDR1 and CDR2 are DFQATT and SNEGSKA (reference sequence).